A selection of T cell receptor beta chains follows, all from one sample in a study of beta chain features in type 1 diabetes. Clones were sequenced by immunoSEQ multiplex PCR, and TCRdb holds only the in-frame ones, with some missing. The sample includes 160,000 or so clones, roughly 10% of them seen just once. Sequenced: central memory CD4+ T cells from blood. The receptor source for this set is a man aged 18 to 29 in good health. The CDR3 runs from the conserved cysteine through the conserved F or W. The D gene is left open where the match is weak. Clone size is shown for a subset of rows, as once, few, many or a class of expanded clone.

D | J | V | size | CDR3 | DNA
. | TRBJ2-2 | TRBV4-3 | . | CASSQDTASGELFF | TGCGCCAGCAGCCAAGATACAGCTTCCGGGGAGCTGTTTTTT
. | TRBJ2-1 | TRBV5-4 | few | CASSLEGSTYNEQFF | TGTGCCAGCAGCTTGGAGGGGTCTACCTACAATGAGCAGTTCTTC
. | TRBJ2-2 | TRBV7-6 | few | CASSLSPGLTNTGELFF | TGTGCCAGCAGCTTAAGCCCGGGACTTACGAACACCGGGGAGCTGTTTTTT
TRBD1 | TRBJ1-2 | TRBV29-1 | few | CSVAGGDRISGPPF | TGCAGCGTTGCAGGGGGGGACAGGATTTCGGGTCCCCCGTTC
. | TRBJ1-4 | TRBV20-1 | . | CSARGAKLFF | TGCAGTGCTAGGGGAGCAAAACTGTTTTTT
. | TRBJ1-4 | TRBV2 | many | CASTPRGGRTIGEKLFF | TGTGCCAGCACACCTCGAGGGGGACGGACTATTGGCGAAAAACTGTTTTTT
. | TRBJ1-6 | TRBV7-2 | . | CAWPQASPLHF | TGTGCCTGGCCACAGGCTTCACCCCTCCACTTT
. | TRBJ2-5 | TRBV27 | few | CASSQRQQETQYF | TGTGCCAGCAGTCAGAGACAGCAAGAGACCCAGTACTTC
. | TRBJ1-2 | TRBV21-1 | few | CASSGERQGSIGYGYTF | TGTGCCAGCTCCGGGGAGAGACAGGGGTCTATAGGATATGGCTACACCTTC
TRBD1 | TRBJ1-5 | TRBV30 | few | CAWSRDRGIQPQHF | TGTGCCTGGAGCCGGGACAGAGGCATTCAGCCCCAGCATTTT
. | TRBJ2-5 | TRBV14 | few | CASSPIGQHLETQYF | TGTGCCAGCAGCCCTATCGGACAGCACCTAGAGACCCAGTACTTC
. | TRBJ2-2 | TRBV7-2 | . | CASSRLQTVTGELFF | TGTGCCAGCAGCCGACTACAGACCGTCACCGGGGAGCTGTTTTTT
. | TRBJ2-7 | TRBV7-6 | few | CASSSPGDSSYEQYF | TGTGCCAGCAGCTCCCCGGGGGATAGCTCCTACGAGCAGTACTTC
. | TRBJ2-7 | TRBV6-5 | few | CASSYRDAYEQYF | TGTGCCAGCAGTTACAGGGATGCCTACGAGCAGTACTTC
. | TRBJ1-5 | TRBV10-3 | few | CAISELPGQPQHF | TGTGCCATCAGTGAGTTACCGGGCCAGCCCCAGCATTTT
. | TRBJ2-5 | TRBV12-5 | . | CASGLGRDRETQYF | TGTGCTAGTGGTTTAGGGCGCGACCGGGAGACCCAGTACTTC
. | TRBJ2-1 | TRBV28 | . | CASSSLHNEQFF | TGTGCCAGCAGTTCACTCCACAATGAGCAGTTCTTC
TRBD2 | TRBJ2-7 | TRBV30 | few | CAWRASGGSYEQYF | TGTGCCTGGAGGGCTAGCGGGGGGTCCTACGAGCAGTACTTC
. | TRBJ2-7 | TRBV25-1 | few | CASSVGGYEQYF | TGTGCCAGCAGTGTGGGGGGTTACGAGCAGTACTTC
. | TRBJ2-5 | TRBV25-1 | few | CASRSGGSGRETQYF | TGTGCCAGCAGATCTGGGGGGTCGGGGAGAGAGACCCAGTACTTC
. | TRBJ2-1 | TRBV29-1 | few | CSVVSRSFISARNEQFF | TGCAGCGTTGTTTCCAGGTCGTTTATCTCGGCACGCAATGAGCAGTTCTTC
TRBD1 | TRBJ2-7 | TRBV5-6 | . | CASSYPTGRGYEQYF | TGTGCCAGCAGCTACCCGACAGGGCGTGGGTACGAGCAGTACTTC
TRBD1 | TRBJ2-5 | TRBV5-1 | once | CASSFGTGGGFQETQYF | TGCGCCAGCAGCTTCGGGACAGGGGGCGGCTTCCAAGAGACCCAGTACTTC
. | TRBJ2-1 | TRBV6-6 | few | CASSTTDYNEQFF | TGTGCCAGCAGCACAACAGATTACAATGAGCAGTTCTTC
TRBD1 | TRBJ1-2 | TRBV7-3 | few | CASSPQDRGRLYGYTF | TGTGCCAGCAGCCCCCAGGACAGGGGCAGGCTCTATGGCTACACCTTC
TRBD1 | TRBJ2-7 | TRBV5-1 | . | CASSLTGSSYEQYF | TGCGCCAGCAGCCTGACAGGGAGCTCCTACGAGCAGTACTTC
TRBD1 | TRBJ1-4 | TRBV7-2 | . | CASSRDRGEKLFF | TGTGCCAGCAGCAGAGACAGGGGAGAAAAACTGTTTTTT
. | TRBJ2-7 | TRBV10-3 | few | CAISESRGLGAYEQYF | TGTGCCATCAGTGAGTCTCGCGGCCTAGGGGCCTACGAGCAGTACTTC
. | TRBJ1-5 | TRBV21-1 | . | CASSKGDRANQPQHF | TGTGCCAGCAGCAAAGGGGACCGAGCAAATCAGCCCCAGCATTTT